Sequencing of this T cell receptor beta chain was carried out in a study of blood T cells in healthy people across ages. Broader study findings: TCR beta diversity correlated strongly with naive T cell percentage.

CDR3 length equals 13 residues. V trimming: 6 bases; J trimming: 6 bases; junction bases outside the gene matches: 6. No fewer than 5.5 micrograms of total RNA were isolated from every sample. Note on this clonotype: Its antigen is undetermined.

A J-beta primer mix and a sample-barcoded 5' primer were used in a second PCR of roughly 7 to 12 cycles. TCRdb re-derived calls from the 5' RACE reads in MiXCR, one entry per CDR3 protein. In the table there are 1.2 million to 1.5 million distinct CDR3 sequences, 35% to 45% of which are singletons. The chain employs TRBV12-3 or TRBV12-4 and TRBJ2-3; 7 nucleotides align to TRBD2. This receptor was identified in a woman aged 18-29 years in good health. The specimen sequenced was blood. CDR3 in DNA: TGTGCCAGCAGGGGAGCGGGACTCGATACGCAGTATTTT. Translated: CASRGAGLDTQYF.